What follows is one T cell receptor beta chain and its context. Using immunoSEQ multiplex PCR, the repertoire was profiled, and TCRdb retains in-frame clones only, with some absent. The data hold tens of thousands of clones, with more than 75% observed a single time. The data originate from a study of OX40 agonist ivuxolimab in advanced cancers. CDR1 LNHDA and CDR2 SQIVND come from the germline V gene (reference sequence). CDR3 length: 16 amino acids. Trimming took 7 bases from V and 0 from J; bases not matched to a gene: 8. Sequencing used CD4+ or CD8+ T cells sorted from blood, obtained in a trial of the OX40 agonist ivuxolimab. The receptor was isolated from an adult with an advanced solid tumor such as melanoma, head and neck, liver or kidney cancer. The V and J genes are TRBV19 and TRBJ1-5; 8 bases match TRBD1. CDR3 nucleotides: TGTGCCAGTAATACCGGGACAGGCACTAGCAATCAGCCCCAGCATTTT. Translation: CASNTGTGTSNQPQHF.